This record covers a single T cell receptor beta chain. This record belongs to a study of blood T cell repertoires in COVID-19. Looking at the study overall: T cells, B-cell-depleted T cells, or PBMCs supplied cDNA or gDNA.

The germline CDR1 and CDR2 sequences are SGHVS and FNYEAQ. The J segment lost 3 bases and the V segment lost 3 bases, leaving 7 bases of the junction unmatched. The CDR3 extends over 16 amino acids. Some clones are missing from TCRdb's copy, which holds only in-frame ones; the method was immunoSEQ multiplex PCR. Here the sample spans some 150,000 clones, 75% to 85% being singletons. This clonotype originated in a woman aged 45-60 years in a cohort sampled during active or convalescent COVID-19. V is TRBV7-6 and J is TRBJ2-3; 9 nucleotides line up with TRBD1. The sample consisted of peripheral blood. In DNA, the CDR3 is TGTGCCAGCAGCTTGGATCCGACAGGGGGAACAGATACGCAGTATTTT. Amino acid sequence: CASSLDPTGGTDTQYF.